This TCR beta chain is from a study of spatial heterogeneity in lung cancer. With V trimmed by 5 bases and J by 5 bases, 8 bases remained unmatched. The germline V gene has CDR1 SGHAT and CDR2 FQDESV (reference sequence). CDR3 length: 15 residues. Points from the study as a whole: Mutation tallies in tumors tracked expanded intratumoral alpha and beta TCR counts.

This clonotype was counted ten times or more. The target antigen is unknown. In TCRdb, the 5' RACE reads were re-called with MiXCR into one record per CDR3 protein. The sample yields about 24,000 distinct CDR3 sequences, 8.8% seen once. The time point here: sample taken at primary tumor resection. This receptor was identified in a male donor with early-stage non-small cell lung cancer. The input for sequencing was lung tumor tissue, taken at surgery. The chain recombines TRBV11-1 with TRBJ1-5, with 8 bases fitting TRBD1. CDR3 region: CASSLDRVLYQPQHF. The CDR3 region has the DNA TGTGCCAGCAGCCTGGACAGGGTTTTATATCAGCCCCAGCATTTT.